Listed below are T cell receptor beta chains from one sample, sequenced in a study of T cells in narcolepsy. Sequencing used immunoSEQ multiplex PCR; TCRdb keeps in-frame clones, though not all of them. Altogether tens of thousands of clones are present, about 80% being singletons, with the ten largest covering about 1.3%. The sequencing sample was made of CD45RA- memory CD4+ T cells from PBMCs. The receptors originated from a human donor with narcolepsy. Each CDR3 is given without its conserved first and last residue. D genes are given only for firm matches. Clone size, where shown, is once, few, many, or a class for clones that have expanded.

D: TRBD1
J: TRBJ1-4
size: -
V: TRBV9
CDR3: ASGRDSLNEKLF

D: TRBD2
J: TRBJ2-1
size: -
V: TRBV4-1
CDR3: ASSQEGNSGGYNEQF

D: TRBD1
J: TRBJ2-3
size: once
V: TRBV5-1
CDR3: ASRPTGGTDTQY

D: -
J: TRBJ1-6
size: -
V: TRBV7-9
CDR3: ASSQDSTNSPLH

D: -
J: TRBJ1-2
size: -
V: TRBV6-1
CDR3: ASSSSGFYGYT

D: -
J: TRBJ2-3
size: -
V: TRBV6-5
CDR3: ASRDGPADTQY

D: TRBD2
J: TRBJ2-3
size: -
V: TRBV10-1
CDR3: ASSEVGTSGRQY

D: -
J: TRBJ2-1
size: -
V: TRBV5-8
CDR3: ASSDARTSGSYNEQF

D: -
J: TRBJ2-3
size: few
V: TRBV11-2
CDR3: ASSTGTSTDTQY

D: -
J: TRBJ1-1
size: -
V: TRBV7-2
CDR3: ASSLERRGTEAF

D: -
J: TRBJ2-2
size: -
V: TRBV6-1
CDR3: ASSEVGGRLGELF

D: TRBD2
J: TRBJ2-3
size: -
V: TRBV7-3
CDR3: ASSRDGLAGATKTQY

D: -
J: TRBJ2-3
size: -
V: TRBV11-2
CDR3: ASSANTDTQY

D: TRBD1
J: TRBJ1-1
size: -
V: TRBV18
CDR3: ASSHGQEGDTEAF

D: TRBD1
J: TRBJ1-2
size: -
V: TRBV6-1
CDR3: ASREDRVYGYT

D: TRBD1
J: TRBJ1-2
size: -
V: TRBV18
CDR3: ASDRTGSNYGYT

D: -
J: TRBJ2-3
size: -
V: TRBV6-5
CDR3: ASNRGGDTQY

D: TRBD1
J: TRBJ1-2
size: -
V: TRBV4-3
CDR3: ASSQATGVPGYT

D: -
J: TRBJ2-5
size: -
V: TRBV10-3
CDR3: ASQGQETQY

D: -
J: TRBJ2-1
size: once
V: TRBV18
CDR3: ASSRGRGTYNEQF

D: -
J: TRBJ2-5
size: once
V: TRBV19
CDR3: ARRNSAGKETQY